These T cell receptor beta chains were read from a single sample in a study of blood T cell repertoires in COVID-19. Using immunoSEQ multiplex PCR, the repertoire was profiled, and TCRdb retains in-frame clones only, with some absent. The profile shows about 170,000 clones, approximately 86% of them singletons. Sequenced input: peripheral blood. The origin of the receptors is a woman over 75 with COVID-19, enrolled during active disease. Both conserved end residues are part of each CDR3. The D gene is left open where the match is weak. Expanded clones are given a class, and other clones once, few, many or no size at all.

TRBV29-1,few,NA,TRBJ1-4,TGCAGCGTTGAAGAACAGCTTAATGAAAAACTGTTTTTT,CSVEEQLNEKLFF
TRBV9,once,NA,TRBJ1-1,TGTGCCAGCAGCGTAGTTCGGGGGATGGGTGAAGCTTTCTTT,CASSVVRGMGEAFF
TRBV7-3,once,NA,TRBJ2-1,TGTGCCAGCAGCGAATACACGTACAATGAGCAGTTCTTC,CASSEYTYNEQFF
TRBV28,NA,NA,TRBJ2-7,TGTGCCACCGCGTCACAGGGTCGCTACGAGCAGTACTTC,CATASQGRYEQYF
TRBV7-9,few,NA,TRBJ1-2,TGTGCCAGCAGCCGGGACTTTAACTATGGCTACACCTTC,CASSRDFNYGYTF
TRBV6-2/TRBV6-3,NA,TRBD2,TRBJ2-3,TGTGCCAGCAGTTTCTCCGCGGGAGGGGATACGCAGTATTTT,CASSFSAGGDTQYF
TRBV2,NA,TRBD2,TRBJ2-2,TGTGCCAGCATAGCCCAAAGCGGGAGGGGTAGCGGGGAGCTGTTTTTT,CASIAQSGRGSGELFF
TRBV18,NA,NA,TRBJ2-7,TGTGCCAGCTCACCCGGGGGACAGACTCGCTACGAGCAGTACTTC,CASSPGGQTRYEQYF
TRBV28,NA,TRBD1,TRBJ1-2,TGTGCCAGCAGTTTGCCCGACACTGGGACAGGGGGCCATGGCTACACCTTC,CASSLPDTGTGGHGYTF
TRBV10-3,NA,NA,TRBJ2-7,TGTGCCATCAGTGAGGCAGAAACCTACGAGCAGTACTTC,CAISEAETYEQYF
TRBV29-1,NA,TRBD2,TRBJ2-1,TGCAGCGTTGAAGTCGGGCTAGCGGGAGGTTTCAATGAGCAGTTCTTC,CSVEVGLAGGFNEQFF
TRBV5-6,once,NA,TRBJ2-6,TGTGCCAGCAGCTTCCCGGACAGAGTACCCTCTGGGGCCAACGTCCTGACTTTC,CASSFPDRVPSGANVLTF
TRBV6-1,NA,NA,TRBJ2-3,TGTGCCAGCAGTGAAATCCAGAGGACAGATACGCAGTATTTT,CASSEIQRTDTQYF
TRBV12-3/TRBV12-4,NA,NA,TRBJ2-7,TGTGCCAGCAGTTTTACCTGGGCTGACGAGCAGTACTTC,CASSFTWADEQYF
TRBV3-1/TRBV3-2,NA,TRBD1,TRBJ2-2,TGTGCCAGCAGCCTTCTCGTTCGACAGGGCAGGGGTTGCGGGGAGCTGTTTTTT,CASSLLVRQGRGCGELFF
TRBV9,NA,NA,TRBJ1-1,TGTGCCAGCAGCGCCGGAATGGGTAGGGGGACCACTGAAGCTTTCTTT,CASSAGMGRGTTEAFF
TRBV25-1,once,TRBD2,TRBJ2-2,TGTGCCAGCCGGGAGGCGGGCACCGGGGAGCTGTTTTTT,CASREAGTGELFF
TRBV20-1,NA,NA,TRBJ1-5,TGCAGTGCTAGTCAAGGGGCGGGGCAGCCCCAGCATTTT,CSASQGAGQPQHF
TRBV4-1,NA,NA,TRBJ1-6,TGCGCCAGCAGCCAAGAGTCCGCAGGAATCGGGAGGTCCCTCCACTTT,CASSQESAGIGRSLHF
TRBV3-1/TRBV3-2,NA,TRBD2,TRBJ2-4,TGTGCCAGCAGCCTTTCCGGACTAGGGCTAGCCAAAAACATTCAGTACTTC,CASSLSGLGLAKNIQYF
TRBV27,NA,NA,TRBJ1-1,TGTGCCAGCAGTTTTCCCGGGGAACCTGAAGCTTTCTTT,CASSFPGEPEAFF
TRBV5-4,once,NA,TRBJ2-3,TGTGCCAGCAGCTCCGGGTATCCGGGCACAGATACGCAGTATTTT,CASSSGYPGTDTQYF
TRBV6-5,NA,NA,TRBJ1-1,TGTGCCAGCAGTTACTCTCCGGGAAGGCCTGAAGCTTTCTTT,CASSYSPGRPEAFF
TRBV19,NA,TRBD2,TRBJ2-1,TGTGCCAGTAAGACTAGCGGGAACTACAATGAGCAGTTCTTC,CASKTSGNYNEQFF
TRBV28,NA,NA,TRBJ2-5,TGTGCCAGCAGTCCCCTGGGTACAGGGATGGAGACCCAGTACTTC,CASSPLGTGMETQYF
TRBV24-1,NA,TRBD2,TRBJ2-1,TGTGCCACCAGTGTTGACGGGAGGCGCAATGAGCAGTTCTTC,CATSVDGRRNEQFF
TRBV29-1,NA,TRBD2,TRBJ2-7,TGCAGCGTATCTACTAGCGGGGCAACCTACGAGCAGTACTTC,CSVSTSGATYEQYF
TRBV7-9,NA,NA,TRBJ1-2,TGTGCCAGCAGCTTGGGGGGGCGCACCTATGGCTACACCTTC,CASSLGGRTYGYTF
TRBV10-3,NA,NA,TRBJ1-3,TGTGCCAGCGCCGAGCAGGGTGGAAACACCATATATTTT,CASAEQGGNTIYF
TRBV6-5,once,TRBD2,TRBJ2-1,TGTGCCAGCAGTTACTCGACGGGAGGTGGCTACAATGAGCAGTTCTTC,CASSYSTGGGYNEQFF
TRBV7-2,NA,NA,TRBJ1-3,TGTGCCAGCAGCAAATACAGGGTCGGGCCTGGAAACACCATATATTTT,CASSKYRVGPGNTIYF
TRBV7-2,once,NA,TRBJ1-6,TGTGCCAGCAGGTCGTCGACCGGGGATCTCTCACCCCTCCACTTT,CASRSSTGDLSPLHF
TRBV5-1,NA,NA,TRBJ2-5,TGCGCCAGCAGCGGGGGGGCCCTCCAAGAGACCCAGTACTTC,CASSGGALQETQYF
TRBV4-1,NA,NA,TRBJ2-7,TGCGCCAGCAGCCAAGAAATCACAGGACCCCTATACGAGCAGTACTTC,CASSQEITGPLYEQYF
TRBV7-9,NA,TRBD1,TRBJ1-2,TGTGCCAGCGCGGGGACAGCCTCTAACTATGGCTACACCTTC,CASAGTASNYGYTF
TRBV6-6,NA,NA,TRBJ1-1,TGTGCCAGCGGGGTGAGGGGGACTGAAGCTTTCTTT,CASGVRGTEAFF
TRBV20-1,NA,TRBD1,TRBJ1-1,TGCAAGGGACAGGGGGCCACTGAAGCTTTCTTT,CKGQGATEAFF
TRBV28,NA,NA,TRBJ1-3,TGTGCCAGCAGTTTAGGGGGGATAAACTCTGGAAACACCATATATTTT,CASSLGGINSGNTIYF
TRBV5-5,NA,NA,TRBJ1-6,TGTGCCAGCAGCCCCCCACACAGGAATTCACCCCTCCACTTT,CASSPPHRNSPLHF
TRBV28,once,NA,TRBJ2-7,TGTGCCAGCAGTTTGGTGACAGGACCACTATACGAGCAGTACTTC,CASSLVTGPLYEQYF
TRBV19,NA,TRBD1,TRBJ1-1,TGTGCCAGTAGTACCGACAGGGGGCGGACGGCTTTCTTT,CASSTDRGRTAFF
TRBV28,NA,NA,TRBJ1-5,TGTGCCAGCATCCGGCCCCAGCATTTT,CASIRPQHF
TRBV4-3,NA,TRBD1,TRBJ2-7,TGCGCCAGCAGCCAAAGGACAGGGGTCTCCTACGAGCAGTACTTC,CASSQRTGVSYEQYF
TRBV7-6,NA,TRBD2,TRBJ2-1,TGTGCCAGCAGCTTAGATATCGCGACTAGCGATGAGCAGTTCTTC,CASSLDIATSDEQFF